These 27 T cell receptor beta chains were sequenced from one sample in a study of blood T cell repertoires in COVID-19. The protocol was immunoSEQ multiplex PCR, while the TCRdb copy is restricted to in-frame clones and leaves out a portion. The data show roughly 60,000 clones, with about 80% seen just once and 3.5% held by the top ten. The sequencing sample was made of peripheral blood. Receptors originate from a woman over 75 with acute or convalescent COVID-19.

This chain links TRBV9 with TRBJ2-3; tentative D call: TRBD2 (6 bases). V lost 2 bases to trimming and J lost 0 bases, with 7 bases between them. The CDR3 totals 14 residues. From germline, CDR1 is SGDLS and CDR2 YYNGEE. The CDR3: CASSVLASTDTQYF. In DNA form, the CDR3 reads TGTGCCAGCAGCGTCCTAGCGAGCACAGATACGCAGTATTTT.

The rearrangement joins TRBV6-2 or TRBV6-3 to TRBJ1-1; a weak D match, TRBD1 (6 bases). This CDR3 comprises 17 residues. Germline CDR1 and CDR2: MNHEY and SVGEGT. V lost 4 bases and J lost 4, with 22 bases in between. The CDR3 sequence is CASSSPPQGLGSTEAFF. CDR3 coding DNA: TGTGCCAGCAGTTCCCCCCCCCAGGGGCTAGGGAGCACTGAAGCTTTCTTT.

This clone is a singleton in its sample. The CDR3 here is CASSPRGSGMGEQFF. CDR3 bases: TGTGCCAGCAGCCCTCGGGGTAGCGGGATGGGTGAGCAGTTCTTC. The rearrangement joins TRBV11-3 to TRBJ2-1, with TRBD2 matching over 8 bases. Germline CDR1 SGHNT, CDR2 YENEEA. Trimming removed 5 bases from V and 9 bases from J; junction bases left unmatched: 12. This CDR3 is 15 amino acids long.

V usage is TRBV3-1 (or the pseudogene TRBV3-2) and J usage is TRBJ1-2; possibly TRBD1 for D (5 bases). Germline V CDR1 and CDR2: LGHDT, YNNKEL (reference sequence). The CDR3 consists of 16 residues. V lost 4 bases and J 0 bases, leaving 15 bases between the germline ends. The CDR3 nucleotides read TGTGCCAGCAGCCCGCAGGGTAGCTTCACTAACTATGGCTACACCTTC. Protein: CASSPQGSFTNYGYTF.

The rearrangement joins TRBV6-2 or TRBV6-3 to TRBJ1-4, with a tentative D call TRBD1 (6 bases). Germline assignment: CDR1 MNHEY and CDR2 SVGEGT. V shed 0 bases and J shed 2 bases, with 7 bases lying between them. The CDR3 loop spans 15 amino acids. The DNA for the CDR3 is TGTGCCAGCAGTTACTCGGGGGCGACTAATGAAAAACTGTTTTTT. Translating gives CASSYSGATNEKLFF.

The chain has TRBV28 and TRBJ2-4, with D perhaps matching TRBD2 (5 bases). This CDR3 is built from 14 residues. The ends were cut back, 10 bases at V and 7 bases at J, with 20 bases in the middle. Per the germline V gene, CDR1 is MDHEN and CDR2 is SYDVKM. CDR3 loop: CATMIAGPVNIQYF. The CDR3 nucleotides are TGTGCCACCATGATTGCGGGTCCGGTCAACATTCAGTACTTC.

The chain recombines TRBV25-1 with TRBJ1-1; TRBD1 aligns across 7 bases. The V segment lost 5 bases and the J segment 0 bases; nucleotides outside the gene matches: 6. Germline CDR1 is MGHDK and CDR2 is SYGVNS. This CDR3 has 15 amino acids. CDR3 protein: CASSPPRGMNTEAFF. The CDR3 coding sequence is TGTGCCAGCAGTCCACCCAGGGGGATGAACACTGAAGCTTTCTTT.

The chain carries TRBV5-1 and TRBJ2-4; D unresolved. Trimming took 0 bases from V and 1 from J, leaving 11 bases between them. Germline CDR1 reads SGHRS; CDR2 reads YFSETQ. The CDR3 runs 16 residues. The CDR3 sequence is CASSLDFRLAKNIQYF. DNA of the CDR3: TGCGCCAGCAGCTTGGATTTCAGGTTGGCCAAAAACATTCAGTACTTC.

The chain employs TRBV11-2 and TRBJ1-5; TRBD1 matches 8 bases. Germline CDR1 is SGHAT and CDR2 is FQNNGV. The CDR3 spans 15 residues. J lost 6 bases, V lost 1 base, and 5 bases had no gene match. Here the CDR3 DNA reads TGTGCCAGCAGCTTAGGGACAGGGAGTTCTCAGCCCCAGCATTTT. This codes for CASSLGTGSSQPQHF.

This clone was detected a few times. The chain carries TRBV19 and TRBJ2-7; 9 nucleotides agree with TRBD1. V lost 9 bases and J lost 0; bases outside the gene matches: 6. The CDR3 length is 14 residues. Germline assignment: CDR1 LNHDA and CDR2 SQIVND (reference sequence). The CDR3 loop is CASTRQGDSYEQYF. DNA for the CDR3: TGTGCCAGCACAAGACAGGGGGACTCCTACGAGCAGTACTTC. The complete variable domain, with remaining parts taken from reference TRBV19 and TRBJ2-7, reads DGGITQSPKYLFRKEGQNVTLSCEQNLNHDAMYWYRQDPGQGLRLIYYSQIVNDFQKGDIAEGYSVSREKKESFPLTVTSAQKNPTAFYLCASTRQGDSYEQYFGPGTRLTVT.

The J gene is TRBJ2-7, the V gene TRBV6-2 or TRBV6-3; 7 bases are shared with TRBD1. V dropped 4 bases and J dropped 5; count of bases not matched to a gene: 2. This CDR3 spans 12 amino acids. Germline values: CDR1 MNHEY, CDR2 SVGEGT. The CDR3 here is CASSFDRDEQYF. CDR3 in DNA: TGTGCCAGCAGTTTCGACAGGGACGAGCAGTACTTC.

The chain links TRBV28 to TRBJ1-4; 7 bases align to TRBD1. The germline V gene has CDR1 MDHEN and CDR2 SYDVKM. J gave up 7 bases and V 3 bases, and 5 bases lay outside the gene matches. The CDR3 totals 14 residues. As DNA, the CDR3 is TGTGCCAGCAGTTTCGCGGACAGGACTGAAAAACTGTTTTTT. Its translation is CASSFADRTEKLFF.

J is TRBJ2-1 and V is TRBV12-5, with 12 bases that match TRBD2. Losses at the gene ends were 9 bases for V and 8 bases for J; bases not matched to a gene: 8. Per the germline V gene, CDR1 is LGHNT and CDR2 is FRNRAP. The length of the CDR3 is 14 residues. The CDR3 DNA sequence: TGTGCTAGCTCCGGACTAGCGGGAATCGATGAGCAGTTCTTC. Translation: CASSGLAGIDEQFF.

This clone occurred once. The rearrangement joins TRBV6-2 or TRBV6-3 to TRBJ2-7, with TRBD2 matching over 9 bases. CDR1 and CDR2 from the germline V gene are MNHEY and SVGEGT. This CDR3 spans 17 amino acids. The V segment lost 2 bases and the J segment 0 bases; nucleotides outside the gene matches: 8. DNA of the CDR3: TGTGCCAGCAGTTACCCGGTAGCGGGGGCGGTCTCCTACGAGCAGTACTTC. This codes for CASSYPVAGAVSYEQYF.

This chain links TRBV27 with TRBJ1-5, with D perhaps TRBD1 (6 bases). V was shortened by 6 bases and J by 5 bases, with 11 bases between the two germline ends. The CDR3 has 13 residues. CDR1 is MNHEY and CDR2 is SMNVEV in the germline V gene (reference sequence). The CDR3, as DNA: TGTGCCAGCAGCCCCGAGGGGGATCAGCCCCAGCATTTT. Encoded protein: CASSPEGDQPQHF.

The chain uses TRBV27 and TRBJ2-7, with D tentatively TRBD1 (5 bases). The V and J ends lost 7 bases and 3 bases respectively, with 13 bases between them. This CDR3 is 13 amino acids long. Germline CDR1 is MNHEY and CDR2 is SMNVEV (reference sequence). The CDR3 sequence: CASTSAGRYEQYF. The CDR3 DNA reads TGTGCCAGCACTTCCGCAGGGCGCTACGAGCAGTACTTC.

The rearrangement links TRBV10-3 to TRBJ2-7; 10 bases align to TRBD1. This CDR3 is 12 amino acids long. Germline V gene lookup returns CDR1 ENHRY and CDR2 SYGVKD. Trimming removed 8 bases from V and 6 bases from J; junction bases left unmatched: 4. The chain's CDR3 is CAISDRGREQYF. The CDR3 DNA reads TGTGCCATCTCTGACAGGGGGCGCGAGCAGTACTTC.

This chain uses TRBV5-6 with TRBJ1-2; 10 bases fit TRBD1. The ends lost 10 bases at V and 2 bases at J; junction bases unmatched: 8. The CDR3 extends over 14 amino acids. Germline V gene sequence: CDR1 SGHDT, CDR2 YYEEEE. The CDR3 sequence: CAVSRDRGNYGYTF. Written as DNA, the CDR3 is TGTGCCGTTTCCCGGGACAGGGGAAACTATGGCTACACCTTC.

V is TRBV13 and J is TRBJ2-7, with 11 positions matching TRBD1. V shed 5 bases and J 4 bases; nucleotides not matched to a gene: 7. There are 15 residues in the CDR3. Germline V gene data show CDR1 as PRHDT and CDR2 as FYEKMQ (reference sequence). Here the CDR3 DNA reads TGTGCCAGCAGCCATGGACAGGGGGCATCGTACGAGCAGTACTTC. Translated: CASSHGQGASYEQYF.

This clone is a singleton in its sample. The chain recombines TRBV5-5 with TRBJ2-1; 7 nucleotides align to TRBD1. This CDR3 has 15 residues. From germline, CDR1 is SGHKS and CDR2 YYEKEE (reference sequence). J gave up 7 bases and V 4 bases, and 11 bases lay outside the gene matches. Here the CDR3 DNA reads TGTGCCAGCAGCCCCCGGGACACAGGGGTAAATGAGCAGTTCTTC. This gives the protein CASSPRDTGVNEQFF.

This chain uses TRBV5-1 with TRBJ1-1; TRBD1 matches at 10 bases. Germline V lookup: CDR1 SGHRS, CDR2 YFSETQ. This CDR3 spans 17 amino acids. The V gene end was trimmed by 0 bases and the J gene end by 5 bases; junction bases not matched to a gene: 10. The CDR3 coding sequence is TGCGCCAGCAGCTTGGAGACAGGGGGCCAACTAAAGACTGAAGCTTTCTTT. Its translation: CASSLETGGQLKTEAFF.

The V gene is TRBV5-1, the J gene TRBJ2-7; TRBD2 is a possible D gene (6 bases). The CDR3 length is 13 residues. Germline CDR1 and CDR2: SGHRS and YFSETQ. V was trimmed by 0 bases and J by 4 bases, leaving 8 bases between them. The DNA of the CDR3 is TGCGCCAGCAGCTTGGCAGGGAGGTACGAGCAGTACTTC. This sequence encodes CASSLAGRYEQYF.

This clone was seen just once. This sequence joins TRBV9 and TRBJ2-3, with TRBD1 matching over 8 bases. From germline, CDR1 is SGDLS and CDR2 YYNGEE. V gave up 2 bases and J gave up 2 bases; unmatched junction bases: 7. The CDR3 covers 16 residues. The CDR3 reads CASSVSQGASTDTQYF. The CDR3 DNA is TGTGCCAGCAGCGTTAGCCAGGGGGCGTCCACAGATACGCAGTATTTT. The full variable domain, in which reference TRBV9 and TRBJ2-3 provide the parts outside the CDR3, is DSGVTQTPKHLITATGQRVTLRCSPRSGDLSVYWYQQSLDQGLQFLIQYYNGEERAKGNILERFSAQQFPDLHSELNLSSLELGDSALYFCASSVSQGASTDTQYFGPGTRLTVL.

CDR3 sequence: CASSATGMNTEAFF. Written as DNA, the CDR3 is TGCGCCAGCAGCGCAACGGGTATGAACACTGAAGCTTTCTTT. The V and J genes are TRBV5-1 and TRBJ1-1; D not certain. The V end lost 4 bases, the J end lost 0 bases, and 10 bases lay between the germline ends. Germline CDR1 is SGHRS and CDR2 is YFSETQ. This CDR3 is built from 14 residues.

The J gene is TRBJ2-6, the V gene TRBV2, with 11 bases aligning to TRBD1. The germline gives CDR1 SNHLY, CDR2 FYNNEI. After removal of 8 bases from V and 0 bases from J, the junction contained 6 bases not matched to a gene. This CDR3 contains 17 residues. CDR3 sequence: CASPRDRGDSGANVLTF. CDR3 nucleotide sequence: TGTGCCAGCCCCCGGGACAGGGGGGACTCTGGGGCCAACGTCCTGACTTTC.

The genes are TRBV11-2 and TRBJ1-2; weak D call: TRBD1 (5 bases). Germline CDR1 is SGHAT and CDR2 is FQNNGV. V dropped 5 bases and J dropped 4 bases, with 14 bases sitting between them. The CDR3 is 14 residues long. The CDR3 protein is CASSPKRQGYGYTF. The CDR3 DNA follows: TGTGCCAGCAGCCCTAAACGGCAGGGCTATGGCTACACCTTC.

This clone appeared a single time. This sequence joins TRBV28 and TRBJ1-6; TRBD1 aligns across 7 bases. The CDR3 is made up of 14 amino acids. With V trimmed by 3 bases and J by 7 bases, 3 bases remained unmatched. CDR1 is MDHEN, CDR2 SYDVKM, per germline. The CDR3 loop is CASSLHRGNSPLHF. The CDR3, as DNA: TGTGCCAGCAGTTTGCACAGGGGCAATTCACCCCTCCACTTT.